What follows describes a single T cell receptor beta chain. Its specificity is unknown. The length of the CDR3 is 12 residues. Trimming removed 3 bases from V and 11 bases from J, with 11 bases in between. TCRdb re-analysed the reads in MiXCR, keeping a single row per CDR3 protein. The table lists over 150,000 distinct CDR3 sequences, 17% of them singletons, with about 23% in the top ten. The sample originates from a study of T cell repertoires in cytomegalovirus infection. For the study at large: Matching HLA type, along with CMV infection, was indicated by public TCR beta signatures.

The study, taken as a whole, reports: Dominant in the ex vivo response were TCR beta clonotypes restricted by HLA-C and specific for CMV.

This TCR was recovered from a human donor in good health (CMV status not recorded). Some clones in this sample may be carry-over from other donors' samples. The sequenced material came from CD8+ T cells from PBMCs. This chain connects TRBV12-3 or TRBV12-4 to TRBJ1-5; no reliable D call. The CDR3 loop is CASSFIDGAQHF. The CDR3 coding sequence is TGTGCCAGCAGTTTTATTGACGGTGCCCAGCATTTT.